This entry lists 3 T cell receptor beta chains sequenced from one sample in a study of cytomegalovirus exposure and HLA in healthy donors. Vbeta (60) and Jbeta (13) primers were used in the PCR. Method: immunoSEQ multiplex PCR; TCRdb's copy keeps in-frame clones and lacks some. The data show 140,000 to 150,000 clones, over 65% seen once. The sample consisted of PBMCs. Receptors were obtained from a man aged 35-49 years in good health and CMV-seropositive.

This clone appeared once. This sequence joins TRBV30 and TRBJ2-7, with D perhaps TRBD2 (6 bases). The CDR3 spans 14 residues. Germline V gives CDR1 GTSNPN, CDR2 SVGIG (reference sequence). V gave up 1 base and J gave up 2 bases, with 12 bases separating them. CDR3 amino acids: CAWSAPAGTYEQYF. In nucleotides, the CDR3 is TGTGCCTGGAGTGCCCCAGCGGGTACCTACGAGCAGTACTTC.

CDR3 amino acids: CASSPRTGRSDTQYF. The CDR3 DNA is TGTGCCAGCAGCCCGCGGACAGGCCGGTCGGATACGCAGTATTTT. J is TRBJ2-3 and V is TRBV7-3; 7 bases map to TRBD1. This CDR3 region has 15 residues. The ends lost 5 bases at V and 6 bases at J; junction bases unmatched: 11. Germline CDR1 is SGHTA and CDR2 is FQGTGA.

The CDR3 is CACKLAVSGNTIYF. The DNA for the CDR3 is TGTGCCTGTAAATTGGCAGTCTCTGGAAACACCATATATTTT. The J gene is TRBJ1-3, the V gene TRBV19; D not certain. CDR1 and CDR2 (germline): LNHDA, SQIVND (reference sequence). V was shortened by 11 bases and J by 0 bases, with 14 bases between the two germline ends. The CDR3 spans 14 residues.